A single sample gave rise to the 22 T cell receptor beta chains below, sequenced in a study of CD8 T cells in Susac syndrome. With random hexamers, roughly 0.45 to 1 ug RNA was reverse transcribed. TCRdb re-analysed the immunoSEQ multiplex PCR reads in MiXCR, keeping a single row per CDR3 protein. The sample yields 150,000 or so distinct CDR3 sequences, about 94% seen once. Sequenced material: CD4+ T cells from PBMCs. Source of these receptors: a human donor in good health.

This chain links TRBV6-6 with TRBJ2-1, with unresolved D. The CDR3 runs to 15 residues. V shed 5 bases and J shed 0 bases, with 11 bases lying between them. Germline V gene data show CDR1 as MNHNY and CDR2 as SVGAGI (reference sequence). CDR3 protein: CASSRRLDSYNEQFF. The DNA for the CDR3 is TGTGCCAGCAGTCGCAGACTGGACTCCTACAATGAGCAGTTCTTC.

The chain joins TRBV28 to TRBJ1-2; D is unclear. The germline V and J ends were trimmed by 9 bases and 1 base, with 6 bases remaining between them. This CDR3 is 11 amino acids long. Germline CDR1 reads MDHEN; CDR2 reads SYDVKM. This chain's CDR3 is CASEVNYGYTF. In nucleotides, the CDR3 is TGTGCCAGTGAGGTTAACTATGGCTACACCTTC.

J is TRBJ1-1 and V is TRBV12-3 or TRBV12-4, with 9 bases identical to TRBD1. CDR3 length: 13 residues. Trimming cost V 6 bases and J 5 bases; bases outside gene matches: 4. CDR3 sequence reads: CASRGQGLTEAFF. For the CDR3, the DNA is TGTGCCAGCAGGGGACAGGGCCTGACTGAAGCTTTCTTT.

This chain links TRBV12-3 or TRBV12-4 with TRBJ1-4; the D gene is possibly TRBD1 (6 bases). The germline V and J ends were trimmed by 3 bases and 2 bases, with 10 bases remaining between them. The CDR3 is 15 amino acids. CDR3 in amino acids: CASSFTGTTNEKLFF. CDR3 DNA sequence: TGTGCCAGCAGTTTTACAGGGACGACTAATGAAAAACTGTTTTTT.

This chain uses TRBV5-1 with TRBJ2-1; 9 positions match TRBD2. CDR3 length: 17 residues. Germline V gene sequence: CDR1 SGHRS, CDR2 YFSETQ. Trimming cost V 7 bases and J 3 bases; bases outside gene matches: 14. This CDR3 reads CASRRASGVGLYNEQFF. The CDR3 DNA sequence: TGCGCCAGCCGGCGGGCTAGCGGGGTGGGACTCTACAATGAGCAGTTCTTC.

The CDR3 protein is CASSWNPSREEKLFF. CDR3 bases: TGCGCCAGCAGCTGGAACCCGTCCCGGGAAGAAAAACTGTTTTTT. The V call is TRBV5-1, the J call TRBJ1-4; no clear D gene. The V and J ends lost 3 bases and 8 bases respectively, with 17 bases between them. The CDR3 extends over 15 amino acids. The germline CDR1 and CDR2 sequences are SGHRS and YFSETQ.

This chain links TRBV5-4 with TRBJ2-1; possible D gene TRBD1, 6 bases. The germline gives CDR1 SGHNT, CDR2 YYREEE (reference sequence). The CDR3 has 13 amino acids. With 2 bases removed from V and 4 bases from J, the gap between germline ends came to 7 bases. The CDR3 loop is CASSFGQYNEQFF. In DNA form, the CDR3 reads TGTGCCAGCAGCTTTGGACAGTACAATGAGCAGTTCTTC. The full variable domain, in which reference TRBV5-4 and TRBJ2-1 provide the parts outside the CDR3, is ETGVTQSPTHLIKTRGQQVTLRCSSQSGHNTVSWYQQALGQGPQFIFQYYREEENGRGNFPPRFSGLQFPNYSSELNVNALELDDSALYLCASSFGQYNEQFFGPGTRLTVL.

The sample holds one count of this clonotype. The chain carries TRBV2 and TRBJ2-2, with 7 bases fitting TRBD1. In germline, CDR1 is SNHLY, CDR2 FYNNEI. There are 12 residues in the CDR3. CDR3 coding DNA: TGTGCAGGGGGCACGAACACCGGGGAGCTGTTTTTT. Its translation is CAGGTNTGELFF.

The chain couples TRBV2 to TRBJ2-5; D may correspond to TRBD1 or TRBD2 (7 bases each). Looked up from germline, CDR1 is SNHLY and CDR2 is FYNNEI. This CDR3 is 16 amino acids long. V was trimmed by 6 bases and J by 7 bases, leaving 24 bases between them. The DNA of the CDR3 is TGTGCCAGCAGGGAGTTTACCGGGACAGCGGGAAGGACCCAGTACTTC. Protein sequence: CASREFTGTAGRTQYF. The full variable domain, completed using reference TRBV2 and TRBJ2-5, is EPEVTQTPSHQVTQMGQEVILRCVPISNHLYFYWYRQILGQKVEFLVSFYNNEISEKSEIFDDQFSVERPDGSNFTLKIRSTKLEDSAMYFCASREFTGTAGRTQYFGPGTRLLVL.

This chain connects TRBV7-9 to TRBJ1-1, with a possible D match to TRBD1 (5 bases). The CDR3 consists of 13 residues. Trimming left V 2 bases short and J 8 bases short, with 12 bases between. Germline loops: CDR1 SEHNR, CDR2 FQNEAQ (reference sequence). The CDR3 DNA reads as TGTGCCAGCAGCTTAATTACAGGTGAGGAAGCTTTCTTT. Its translation is CASSLITGEEAFF. The whole variable domain, filled in from reference TRBV7-9 and TRBJ1-1, reads DTGVSQNPRHKITKRGQNVTFRCDPISEHNRLYWYRQTLGQGPEFLTYFQNEAQLEKSRLLSDRFSAERPKGSFSTLEIQRTEQGDSAMYLCASSLITGEEAFFGQGTRLTVV.

The chain's CDR3 is CASSFAGPNQPQHF. In DNA, the CDR3 is TGTGCCAGCAGCTTCGCTGGGCCCAATCAGCCCCAGCATTTT. The rearrangement uses TRBV7-2 and TRBJ1-5; no clear D. Germline V CDR1 and CDR2: SGHTA, FQGNSA. The ends were cut back, 3 bases at V and 3 bases at J, with 9 bases in the middle. The CDR3 spans 14 residues.

The chain uses TRBV29-1 and TRBJ2-7, with 9 bases matching TRBD1. From germline, CDR1 is SQVTM and CDR2 ANQGSEA. The CDR3 has 13 residues. The junction had 6 bases not matched to a gene; V was cut back by 3 bases and J by 6 bases. This CDR3 is CSVDSGQGSEQYF. The CDR3 nucleotides are TGCAGCGTTGATTCGGGACAGGGTTCCGAGCAGTACTTC.

The chain recombines TRBV29-1 with TRBJ1-1; no definite D call. The V end was cut by 7 bases, the J end by 1 base, with 13 bases between. Germline lookup yields CDR1 SQVTM and CDR2 ANQGSEA. This CDR3 spans 13 amino acids. The CDR3 spells CSAMMPGNTEAFF. In DNA form, the CDR3 reads TGCAGCGCTATGATGCCAGGGAACACTGAAGCTTTCTTT.

The chain combines TRBV7-9 with TRBJ1-3; possibly TRBD1 for D (6 bases). Germline CDR1 SEHNR, CDR2 FQNEAQ (reference sequence). The CDR3 extends over 13 amino acids. V was clipped by 8 bases and J by 7 bases, with 15 bases between them. CDR3 region: CASCNVGGNTIYF. The CDR3 DNA reads as TGTGCCAGCTGTAATGTGGGGGGCAACACCATATATTTT.

V is TRBV6-5 and J is TRBJ2-5; 8 bases line up with TRBD2. Germline CDR1 is MNHEY and CDR2 is SVGAGI. There are 15 residues in the CDR3. With 4 bases clipped from V and 2 bases from J, the junction kept 6 bases outside the gene matches. The DNA of the CDR3 is TGTGCCAGCAGTTCTAGTATAGCGGGGCAAGAGACCCAGTACTTC. This sequence encodes CASSSSIAGQETQYF.

The chain joins TRBV20-1 to TRBJ1-2; a possible D gene is TRBD1 (6 bases). Trimming stripped 3 bases from V and 0 bases from J, with 14 bases between. The CDR3 is made up of 15 amino acids. Germline V gives CDR1 DFQATT, CDR2 SNEGSKA (reference sequence). CDR3 in DNA: TGCAGTGCTAGCACCCCCAACAGGGCTAACTATGGCTACACCTTC. It yields the protein CSASTPNRANYGYTF.

The rearrangement links TRBV7-9 to TRBJ1-1, with a tentative D call TRBD1 (5 bases). The V gene's germline CDR1 is SEHNR and CDR2 FQNEAQ (reference sequence). V lost 3 bases, J lost 8 bases, and 19 bases lay in between. CDR3 length equals 15 residues. CDR3 sequence reads: CASSFDPGLQPEAFF. DNA for the CDR3: TGTGCCAGCAGCTTTGATCCGGGGCTACAACCCGAAGCTTTCTTT.

This chain joins TRBV14 and TRBJ1-2; a possible D gene is TRBD1 (5 bases). Germline CDR1 and CDR2: SGHDN and FVKESK. Trimming took off 4 bases at V and 5 bases at J, with 14 bases between the two ends. This CDR3 region has 14 residues. The CDR3 sequence is CASSPGGGEYGYTF. CDR3 coding DNA: TGTGCCAGCAGCCCCGGCGGAGGGGAGTATGGCTACACCTTC.

The chain is built from TRBV2 and TRBJ1-2; a weak D match, TRBD1 (6 bases). CDR1 and CDR2 from the germline V gene are SNHLY and FYNNEI. The CDR3 totals 14 residues. Trimming stripped 6 bases from V and 2 bases from J, with 13 bases between. CDR3: CASSLVDRNYGYTF. The CDR3 DNA follows: TGTGCCAGCAGCCTTGTTGACAGGAACTATGGCTACACCTTC.

The V gene is TRBV6-2 or TRBV6-3, the J gene TRBJ2-7; TRBD1 is a possible D gene (5 bases). The CDR3 sequence is 15 residues long. Trimming left V 2 bases short and J 3 bases short, with 14 bases between. The germline V gene has CDR1 MNHEY and CDR2 SVGEGT. The CDR3 DNA reads as TGTGCCAGCAGTTACACCACAGGAAGGAACTACGAGCAGTACTTC. Its protein product is CASSYTTGRNYEQYF.

The chain employs TRBV15 and TRBJ2-1; either TRBD1 or TRBD2 may fit D (5 bases each). Germline V gene data show CDR1 as LNHNV and CDR2 as YYDKDF (reference sequence). The ends were cut back, 5 bases at V and 2 bases at J, with 13 bases in the middle. There are 15 residues in the CDR3. In DNA, the CDR3 is TGTGCCACCAGCCACCGGGACCCAGCCTACAATGAGCAGTTCTTC. This gives the protein CATSHRDPAYNEQFF.

The chain uses TRBV5-1 and TRBJ2-3; D unclear. From germline, CDR1 is SGHRS and CDR2 YFSETQ. V gave up 0 bases and J gave up 5 bases, with 7 bases separating them. The CDR3 totals 13 residues. The CDR3 DNA follows: TGCGCCAGCAGCTTGGAAATGGAAGATACGCAGTATTTT. This sequence encodes CASSLEMEDTQYF.